The clone carrying this T cell receptor beta chain was seen more than once but under ten times. Its antigen is still unknown. The CDR3 is 16 residues long. Germline V CDR1 and CDR2: SGHVS, FQNEAQ. Trimming left V 4 bases short and J 7 bases short, with 20 bases between. Regions amplified from RNA transcripts were the TCR beta CDR3 regions. The TCR CDR3 was amplified in a first-round RT-PCR using the HTBI primer set. Via MiXCR, TCRdb re-called the multiplex PCR reads, giving one row per CDR3 protein. The sample lists about 380,000 distinct CDR3 sequences; more than 14% were seen once. Active moderate-to-severe ophthalmopathy, Clinical Activity Score at least 3, NOSPECS at least 4, under 3 months' duration. This specimen belongs to a study of T cells in Graves' hyperthyroidism and ophthalmopathy. The study's findings and limits: Model output signaled ophthalmopathy a median roughly 6.1 months ahead of onset. Ophthalmopathy could be told apart from stable hyperthyroidism with a 13 V-J model.

This clonotype was sampled from a woman between 25 and 40 years old with Graves' ophthalmopathy. The sequencing input was blood. This chain joins TRBV7-8 and TRBJ2-1, with D possibly called TRBD1 or TRBD2 (5 bases each). The CDR3 here is CASSSTELPGMNEQFF. The CDR3 coding sequence is TGTGCCAGCAGCTCGACAGAACTACCGGGAATGAATGAGCAGTTCTTC.